This entry describes one T cell receptor (beta chain). Its antigen remains undetermined. Nothing much larger sits one base from this clone, and base qualities are not available. This entry belongs to a study of shared clonotypes between healthy human individuals (TCRdb year 2020). At the level of the whole study: The cohort comprised two women and a few men aged 18 to 49 years. For each donor, CD4 naive and CD4 memory were each given three plates, CD8 naive was given two plates, and CD8 memory was given one plate. To estimate repertoire size and how much clonotypes are shared between individuals, the study performed deep sequencing of blood TCR repertoires from 4 to 6 healthy adults. To increase sequencing depth and limit assay-specific biases, TCR repertoire library preparation and sequencing were carried out by different laboratories using diverse techniques. Between about 0.94 and 10 billion PBMCs per donor were obtained by leukapheresis.

CD8 naive samples consisted of CD45RO-negative cells that were positively selected for CCR7, yielding a CD45RA+CCR7+ population without TemRA cells. Donors were healthy HIV-negative adults with no recently reported acute infections or vaccinations. Only Caucasian adults living in Nashville, Tennessee, USA were represented among the donors. Blood was collected by leukapheresis, and PBMCs were isolated by Ficoll-Histopaque density gradient centrifugation and then cryopreserved in liquid nitrogen vapor phase. Analytical flow cytometry was used to check the purity and quantity of each magnetically sorted T cell population. From each sorted fraction, genomic DNA was isolated and quantified by UV absorbance on a Nanodrop 2000c. Broader findings and caveats from the paper: Naive subsets generally had larger estimated clonotype richness than memory subsets. Across a few donors, approximately 5% of naive CD4, 3% to 4% of naive CD8, roughly 2.3% of memory CD4, and 0.4% of memory CD8 clonotypes were shared. Compared with non-shared clonotypes, clonotypes shared by all four sorted-subset donors had higher generation probabilities. Even with the large sequencing depth, rarefaction of the sorted-subset datasets indicated that sequencing was incomplete. Sampling was restricted to blood, and TCR repertoires in tissue are likely to differ from TCR repertoires in blood. Pairwise subsampling led to the expectation that sequencing depth would affect the degree of clonotype sharing among donors. The genetic and exposure-history diversity represented was limited by the small number of donors.

Using the deep immunoSEQ assay, TCR CDR3 regions were amplified from genomic DNA by multiplex PCR. For each cell subset, the extracted genomic DNA was distributed evenly across all wells of several immunoSEQ 96-well plates, and each plate served as one replicate. Each replicate PCR for sorted subsets received around 200 ng genomic DNA, equal to about 30,000 T cell genomes. Purified libraries were measured with a Qubit 3.0 fluorometer, size-checked on a Bioanalyzer 2100, and measured again with the KAPA Library Quantification kit. Every immunoSEQ 96-well plate was sequenced on a separate single-read 150-cycle Illumina NextSeq 550 flow cell. Regarding the original processing steps: Because only junctional sequences without quality scores were contained in the immunoSEQ output, filtering matching that applied to full-length reads could not be performed. Sequences were annotated with PyIR, a Python wrapper for IgBLAST v1.9, using IMGT germline references to assign V/J genes and CDR3. Reads with weak V/J assignments (E-value above 1e-6), missing CDR3, stop codons, out-of-frame junctions, or ambiguous translated residues were removed. V3J clonotypes were defined as sequences sharing an identical inferred V gene, J gene, and CDR3 amino acid sequence. Percentage overlap between repertoires was computed as shared unique clonotypes divided by the size of the smaller repertoire. Repertoire richness was assessed with RTK rarefaction, the Chao1 estimator, and Recon v2.1 estimates of unobserved clonotypes. OLGA was used to compute generation probabilities for all TCRbeta clonotypes that the gDNA method yielded from a few donors. The table comes from immuneACCESS by way of TCRdb, which keeps in-frame sequences with V and J called. Part of the clones is missing from these tables; in studies checked, under half for an unresolved V gene and the rest for unknown reasons. V and J calls and clone size are as listed in that table; D and trimming were resolved from the DNA. In this sample the table shows about 2 million clones, over 85% of which occur a single time. The top ten hold 0.95% to 1.5% of the sample.

The source material was naive CD8+ T cells sorted from blood. Taken with the paper, the label for cell subset or site translates to: CD45RA+CCR7+. The origin of this receptor is a man aged 18 to 35 in good health.

The DNA sequence is as follows: TGTGCCAGCGGATCGAGCTCCTACGAGCAGTACTTC. Its product reads: CASGSSSYEQYF. The sequence links TRBV11-2 to TRBJ2-7; a confident D gene designation cannot be given. Reading the germline V gene gives CDR1 SGHAT and CDR2 FQNNGV. From cysteine to phenylalanine, the CDR3 is 12 amino acids long. Kept here is only the CDR3 DNA, which spans 36 bases and is read in frame from base 1. V and J lose 8 bases and 0 bases, and a span of 8 bases separates them.